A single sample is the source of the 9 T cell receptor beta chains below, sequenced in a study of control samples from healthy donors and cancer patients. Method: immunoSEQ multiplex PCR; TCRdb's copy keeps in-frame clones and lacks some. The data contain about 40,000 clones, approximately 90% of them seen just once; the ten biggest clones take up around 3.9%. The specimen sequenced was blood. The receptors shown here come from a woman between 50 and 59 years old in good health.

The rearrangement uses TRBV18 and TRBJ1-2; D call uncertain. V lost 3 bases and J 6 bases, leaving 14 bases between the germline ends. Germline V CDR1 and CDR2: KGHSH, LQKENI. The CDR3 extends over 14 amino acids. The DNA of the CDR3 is TGTGCCAGCTCACCTCAGGACCTGGGCCATGGCTACACCTTC. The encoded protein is CASSPQDLGHGYTF.

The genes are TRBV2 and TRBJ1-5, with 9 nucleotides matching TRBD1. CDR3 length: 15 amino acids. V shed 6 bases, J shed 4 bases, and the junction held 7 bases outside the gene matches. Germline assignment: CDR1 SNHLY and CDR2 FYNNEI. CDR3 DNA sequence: TGTGCCAGCAGGGGGGGACAGGGCCGAAATCAGCCCCAGCATTTT. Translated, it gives CASRGGQGRNQPQHF.

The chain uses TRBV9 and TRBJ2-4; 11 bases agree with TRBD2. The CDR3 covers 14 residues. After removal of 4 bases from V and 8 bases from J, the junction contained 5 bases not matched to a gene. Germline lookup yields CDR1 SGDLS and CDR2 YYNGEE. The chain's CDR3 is CASSSTSGGYIQYF. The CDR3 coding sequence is TGTGCCAGCAGCTCTACTAGCGGGGGTTACATTCAGTACTTC.

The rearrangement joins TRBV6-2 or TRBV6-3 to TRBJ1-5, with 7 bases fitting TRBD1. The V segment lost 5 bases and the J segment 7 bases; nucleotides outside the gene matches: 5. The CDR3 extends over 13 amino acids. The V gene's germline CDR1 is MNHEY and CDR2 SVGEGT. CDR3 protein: CASSDREGQPQHF. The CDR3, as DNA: TGTGCCAGCAGTGACAGGGAAGGACAGCCCCAGCATTTT.

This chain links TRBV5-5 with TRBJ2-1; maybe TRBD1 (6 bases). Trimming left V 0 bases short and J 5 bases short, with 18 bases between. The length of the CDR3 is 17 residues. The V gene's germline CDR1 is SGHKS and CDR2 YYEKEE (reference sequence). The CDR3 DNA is TGTGCCAGCAGCTTGGTACCAACAAGGACAGCTCACAATGAGCAGTTCTTC. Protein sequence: CASSLVPTRTAHNEQFF.

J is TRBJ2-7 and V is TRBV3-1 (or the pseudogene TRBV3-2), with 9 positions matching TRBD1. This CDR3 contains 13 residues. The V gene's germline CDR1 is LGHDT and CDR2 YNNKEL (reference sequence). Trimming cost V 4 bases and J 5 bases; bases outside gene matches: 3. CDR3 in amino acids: CASSRDRGDEQYF. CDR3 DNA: TGTGCCAGCAGCCGCGACAGGGGGGACGAGCAGTACTTC.

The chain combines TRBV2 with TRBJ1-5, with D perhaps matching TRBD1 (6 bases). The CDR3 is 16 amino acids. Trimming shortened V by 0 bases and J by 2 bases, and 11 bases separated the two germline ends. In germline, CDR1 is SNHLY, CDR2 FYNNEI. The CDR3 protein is CASSEARGGGNQPQHF. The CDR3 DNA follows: TGTGCCAGCAGTGAAGCCAGGGGAGGGGGCAATCAGCCCCAGCATTTT.

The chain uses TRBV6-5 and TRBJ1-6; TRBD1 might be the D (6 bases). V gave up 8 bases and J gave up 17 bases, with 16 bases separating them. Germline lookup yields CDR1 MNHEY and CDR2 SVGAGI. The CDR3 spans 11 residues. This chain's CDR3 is CASLRDTVFHF. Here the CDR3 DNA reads TGTGCCAGCCTCCGGGACACGGTTTTCCACTTT.

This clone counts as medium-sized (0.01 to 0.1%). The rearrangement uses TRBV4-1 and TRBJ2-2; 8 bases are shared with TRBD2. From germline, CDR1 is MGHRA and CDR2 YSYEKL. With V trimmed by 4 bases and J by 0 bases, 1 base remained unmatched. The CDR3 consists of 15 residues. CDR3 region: CASSLAGSNTGELFF. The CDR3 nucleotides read TGCGCCAGCAGCCTAGCGGGGTCGAACACCGGGGAGCTGTTTTTT.